The rows below give T cell receptor beta chains drawn from one sample of a study of shared clonotypes between healthy human individuals. Data came from immunoSEQ multiplex PCR; TCRdb stores just in-frame clones and leaves some out. The table lists some 1,600,000 clones, approximately 98% of them singletons, with 0.4% to 0.55% in the top ten. Sequenced sample: naive CD4+ T cells sorted from blood. These receptors came from a man aged 30 to 39 in good health. Both conserved end residues are part of each CDR3. The D gene is left open where the match is weak. Clone size is given for some rows only: seen once, a few or many times, or a class if the clone is expanded.

D: .; V: TRBV29-1; size: .; J: TRBJ2-5; CDR3: CSVQEWTMETQYF; DNA: TGCAGCGTCCAGGAGTGGACCATGGAGACCCAGTACTTC
D: .; V: TRBV9; size: once; J: TRBJ2-7; CDR3: CASSTRENEQYF; DNA: TGTGCCAGCAGCACAAGGGAGAATGAGCAGTACTTC
D: .; V: TRBV2; size: .; J: TRBJ1-5; CDR3: CASSEGKGAVPQHF; DNA: TGTGCCAGCAGTGAAGGGAAGGGTGCCGTGCCCCAGCATTTT
D: .; V: TRBV27; size: .; J: TRBJ2-2; CDR3: CASSLLQNTGELFF; DNA: TGTGCCAGCAGTTTATTACAGAACACCGGGGAGCTGTTTTTT
D: TRBD2; V: TRBV11-3; size: .; J: TRBJ2-1; CDR3: CASSSRAGNSYNEQFF; DNA: TGTGCCAGCAGCTCACGAGCGGGGAACTCCTACAATGAGCAGTTCTTC
D: TRBD1; V: TRBV7-9; size: .; J: TRBJ2-7; CDR3: CASIRGQGELQYF; DNA: TGTGCCAGCATCCGAGGACAGGGGGAGTTGCAGTACTTC
D: .; V: TRBV7-9; size: once; J: TRBJ1-1; CDR3: CASSLEVKGAEAFF; DNA: TGTGCCAGCAGCTTAGAGGTCAAGGGAGCTGAAGCTTTCTTT
D: .; V: TRBV5-4; size: .; J: TRBJ2-1; CDR3: CASSQPGVLYNEQFF; DNA: TGTGCCAGCAGCCAACCGGGGGTACTTTACAATGAGCAGTTCTTC
D: .; V: TRBV9; size: .; J: TRBJ2-5; CDR3: CASSEGPRVPETQYF; DNA: TGTGCCAGCAGCGAGGGGCCCCGGGTCCCAGAGACCCAGTACTTC
D: .; V: TRBV11-2; size: .; J: TRBJ2-7; CDR3: CASSSIGRFYEQYF; DNA: TGTGCCAGCAGCTCAATAGGACGGTTCTACGAGCAGTACTTC
D: TRBD2; V: TRBV11-2; size: once; J: TRBJ2-7; CDR3: CASSPQGLAGGYEQYF; DNA: TGTGCCAGCAGCCCCCAGGGACTAGCGGGCGGCTACGAGCAGTACTTC
D: TRBD1; V: TRBV2; size: .; J: TRBJ1-2; CDR3: CASRRQGDYGYTF; DNA: TGTGCCAGCAGGCGACAGGGGGACTATGGCTACACCTTC
D: .; V: TRBV30; size: .; J: TRBJ2-1; CDR3: CAWSVRVYNEQFF; DNA: TGTGCCTGGAGTGTAAGGGTCTACAATGAGCAGTTCTTC
D: TRBD1; V: TRBV4-2; size: .; J: TRBJ2-7; CDR3: CASSRGTGGTKNSYEQYF; DNA: TGTGCCAGCAGCCGAGGGACAGGGGGCACTAAAAACTCTTACGAGCAGTACTTC
D: TRBD1; V: TRBV6-4; size: .; J: TRBJ2-5; CDR3: CASIRDRGQETQYF; DNA: TGTGCCAGCATCCGAGACAGGGGCCAAGAGACCCAGTACTTC
D: .; V: TRBV28; size: once; J: TRBJ1-1; CDR3: CASSLWPGTGNTEAFF; DNA: TGTGCCAGCAGTTTATGGCCCGGGACGGGGAACACTGAAGCTTTCTTT
D: TRBD2; V: TRBV7-3; size: .; J: TRBJ2-1; CDR3: CASSLAGVTSGNEQFF; DNA: TGTGCCAGCTCACTAGCGGGAGTAACTAGCGGCAATGAGCAGTTCTTC
D: .; V: TRBV4-1; size: .; J: TRBJ2-7; CDR3: CASSQVGGLGRGTSSYEQYF; DNA: TGCGCCAGCAGCCAAGTTGGGGGCCTCGGTAGGGGAACTAGCTCCTACGAGCAGTACTTC
D: .; V: TRBV5-1; size: .; J: TRBJ1-1; CDR3: CASSFLLGPGSTEAFF; DNA: TGCGCCAGCAGCTTTCTTTTAGGGCCCGGTTCCACTGAAGCTTTCTTT
D: .; V: TRBV6-5; size: .; J: TRBJ1-2; CDR3: CASSFTGPYGYTF; DNA: TGTGCCAGCAGTTTTACAGGTCCCTATGGCTACACCTTC
D: .; V: TRBV7-2; size: .; J: TRBJ1-5; CDR3: CASSLESQPQHF; DNA: TGTGCCAGCAGCTTAGAGTCGCAGCCCCAGCATTTT
D: .; V: TRBV11-2; size: .; J: TRBJ1-4; CDR3: CASAPDRTTNEKLFF; DNA: TGTGCCAGCGCTCCCGACAGAACAACTAATGAAAAACTGTTTTTT
D: .; V: TRBV7-8; size: once; J: TRBJ2-3; CDR3: CASSLGPGVDTQYF; DNA: TGTGCCAGCAGCTTAGGACCCGGGGTAGATACGCAGTATTTT
D: TRBD2; V: TRBV4-3; size: .; J: TRBJ2-1; CDR3: CASSQAGGDLNEQFF; DNA: TGCGCCAGCAGCCAAGCGGGAGGGGACTTGAATGAGCAGTTCTTC
D: TRBD2; V: TRBV6-1; size: .; J: TRBJ2-1; CDR3: CASSEGFWSGRFAGEQFF; DNA: TGTGCCAGCAGTGAAGGTTTCTGGAGCGGGAGATTCGCGGGAGAGCAGTTCTTC
D: .; V: TRBV5-4; size: once; J: TRBJ1-3; CDR3: CASSKPVSGSSGNTIYF; DNA: TGTGCCAGCAGCAAACCCGTTTCCGGCAGCTCTGGAAACACCATATATTTT
D: TRBD2; V: TRBV11-2; size: .; J: TRBJ2-1; CDR3: CASSYLAGGPNEQFF; DNA: TGTGCCAGCAGCTATCTAGCGGGAGGACCTAATGAGCAGTTCTTC
D: TRBD2; V: TRBV27; size: .; J: TRBJ2-7; CDR3: CASSSSSGRAYYEQYF; DNA: TGTGCCAGCAGTTCCTCTAGCGGGAGGGCCTACTACGAGCAGTACTTC
D: TRBD2; V: TRBV19; size: .; J: TRBJ2-2; CDR3: CASSTLAGSTGELFF; DNA: TGTGCCAGTAGTACACTAGCGGGAAGCACCGGGGAGCTGTTTTTT
D: .; V: TRBV29-1; size: .; J: TRBJ1-3; CDR3: CSVAREAGNTIYF; DNA: TGCAGCGTTGCCAGGGAGGCTGGAAACACCATATATTTT
D: .; V: TRBV2; size: .; J: TRBJ1-3; CDR3: CASSGGVSGNTIYF; DNA: TGTGCCAGCAGTGGGGGGGTCTCTGGAAACACCATATATTTT